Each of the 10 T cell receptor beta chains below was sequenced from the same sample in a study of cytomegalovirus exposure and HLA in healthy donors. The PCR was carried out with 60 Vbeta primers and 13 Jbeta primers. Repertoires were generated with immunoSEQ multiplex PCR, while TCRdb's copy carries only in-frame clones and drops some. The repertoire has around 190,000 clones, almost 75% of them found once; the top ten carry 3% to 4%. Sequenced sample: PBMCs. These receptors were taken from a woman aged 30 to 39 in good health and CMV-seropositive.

CDR3 sequence reads: CAISEREERDYEQYF. The CDR3 DNA reads TGTGCCATCAGTGAGAGGGAGGAGAGGGACTACGAGCAGTACTTC. V and J are TRBV10-3 and TRBJ2-7; tentative D call: TRBD2 (6 bases). Trimming pared 2 bases from V and 3 bases from J, leaving 14 bases between. The CDR3 contains 15 residues. CDR1 is ENHRY and CDR2 is SYGVKD in the germline V gene.

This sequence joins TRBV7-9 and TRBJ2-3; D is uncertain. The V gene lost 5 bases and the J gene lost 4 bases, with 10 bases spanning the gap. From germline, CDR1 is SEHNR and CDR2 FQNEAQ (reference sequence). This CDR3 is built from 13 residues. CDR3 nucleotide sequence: TGTGCCAGCAGCAAACTTCGGGCAGATACGCAGTATTTT. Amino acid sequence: CASSKLRADTQYF.

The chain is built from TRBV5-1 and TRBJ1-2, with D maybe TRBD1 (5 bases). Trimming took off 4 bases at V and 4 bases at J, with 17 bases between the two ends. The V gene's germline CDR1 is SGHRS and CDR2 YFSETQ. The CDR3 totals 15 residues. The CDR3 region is CASSPAGGGLYGYTF. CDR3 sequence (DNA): TGCGCCAGCAGCCCCGCGGGGGGGGGTCTCTATGGCTACACCTTC.

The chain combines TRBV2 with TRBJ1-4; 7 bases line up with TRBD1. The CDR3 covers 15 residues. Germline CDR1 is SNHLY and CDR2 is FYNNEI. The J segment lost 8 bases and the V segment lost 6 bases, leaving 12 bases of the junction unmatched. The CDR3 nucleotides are TGTGCCAGCAGGCATGAACAGGGGATGAAGGAAAAACTGTTTTTT. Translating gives CASRHEQGMKEKLFF.

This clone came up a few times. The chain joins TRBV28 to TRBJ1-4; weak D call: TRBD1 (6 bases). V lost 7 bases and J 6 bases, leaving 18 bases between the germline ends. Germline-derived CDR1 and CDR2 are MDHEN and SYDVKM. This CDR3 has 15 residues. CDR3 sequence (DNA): TGTGCCAGCAACCCAGGGGCGAGGACGTATGAAAAACTGTTTTTT. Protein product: CASNPGARTYEKLFF.

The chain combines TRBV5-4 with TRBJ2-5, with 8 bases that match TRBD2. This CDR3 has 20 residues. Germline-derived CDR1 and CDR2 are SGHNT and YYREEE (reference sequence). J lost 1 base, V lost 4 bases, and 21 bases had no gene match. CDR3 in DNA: TGTGCCAGCAGCCACGGCCGCCCTCTGGGGACTAGAAATCTCCAAGAGACCCAGTACTTC. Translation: CASSHGRPLGTRNLQETQYF.

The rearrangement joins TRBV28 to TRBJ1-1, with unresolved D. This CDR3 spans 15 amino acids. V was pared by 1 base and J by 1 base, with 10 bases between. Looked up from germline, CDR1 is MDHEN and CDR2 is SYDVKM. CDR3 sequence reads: CASSLSVDKNTEAFF. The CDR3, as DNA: TGTGCCAGCAGTTTATCGGTAGACAAGAACACTGAAGCTTTCTTT.

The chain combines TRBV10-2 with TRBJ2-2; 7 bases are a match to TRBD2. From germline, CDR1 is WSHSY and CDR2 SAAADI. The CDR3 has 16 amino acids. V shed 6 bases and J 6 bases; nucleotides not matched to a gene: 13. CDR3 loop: CASSPSTSLFAGELFF. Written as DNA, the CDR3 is TGCGCCAGCAGCCCTTCGACTAGCTTGTTCGCCGGGGAGCTGTTTTTT.

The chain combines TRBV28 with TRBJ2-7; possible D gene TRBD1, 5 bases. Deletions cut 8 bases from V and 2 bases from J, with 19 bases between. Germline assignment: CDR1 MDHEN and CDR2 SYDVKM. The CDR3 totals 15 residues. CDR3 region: CASVTSQGLTYEQYF. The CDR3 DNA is TGTGCCAGCGTCACTTCGCAGGGCTTAACCTACGAGCAGTACTTC.

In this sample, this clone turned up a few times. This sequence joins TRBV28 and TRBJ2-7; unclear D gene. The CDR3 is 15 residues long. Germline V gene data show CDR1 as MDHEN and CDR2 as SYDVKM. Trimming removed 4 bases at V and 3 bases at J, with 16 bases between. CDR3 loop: CASSSSGQANYEQYF. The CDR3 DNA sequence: TGTGCCAGCAGTTCCTCTGGGCAAGCCAACTACGAGCAGTACTTC.